This TCR beta chain derives from a study of blood T cell repertoires in COVID-19. The CDR3 loop spans 15 amino acids. Germline lookup yields CDR1 SGHRS and CDR2 YFSETQ. In regard to this clone: The junction departs from germline at one end; a sequencing error may be responsible.

Produced via immunoSEQ multiplex PCR; TCRdb's table is partial and in-frame only. The sample has 150,000 to 200,000 clones; approximately 88% are singletons. The J gene is TRBJ2-7, the V gene TRBV5-1; D possibly uses TRBD1 or TRBD2 (7 bases each). This clonotype was sampled from a woman aged 55-70 years who had recovered from COVID-19. Sequencing was performed on peripheral blood. The CDR3 spells CARSLGGPGGDEQYF. As DNA, the CDR3 is TGCGCCCGCAGCTTGGGGGGGCCAGGGGGTGACGAGCAGTACTTC.